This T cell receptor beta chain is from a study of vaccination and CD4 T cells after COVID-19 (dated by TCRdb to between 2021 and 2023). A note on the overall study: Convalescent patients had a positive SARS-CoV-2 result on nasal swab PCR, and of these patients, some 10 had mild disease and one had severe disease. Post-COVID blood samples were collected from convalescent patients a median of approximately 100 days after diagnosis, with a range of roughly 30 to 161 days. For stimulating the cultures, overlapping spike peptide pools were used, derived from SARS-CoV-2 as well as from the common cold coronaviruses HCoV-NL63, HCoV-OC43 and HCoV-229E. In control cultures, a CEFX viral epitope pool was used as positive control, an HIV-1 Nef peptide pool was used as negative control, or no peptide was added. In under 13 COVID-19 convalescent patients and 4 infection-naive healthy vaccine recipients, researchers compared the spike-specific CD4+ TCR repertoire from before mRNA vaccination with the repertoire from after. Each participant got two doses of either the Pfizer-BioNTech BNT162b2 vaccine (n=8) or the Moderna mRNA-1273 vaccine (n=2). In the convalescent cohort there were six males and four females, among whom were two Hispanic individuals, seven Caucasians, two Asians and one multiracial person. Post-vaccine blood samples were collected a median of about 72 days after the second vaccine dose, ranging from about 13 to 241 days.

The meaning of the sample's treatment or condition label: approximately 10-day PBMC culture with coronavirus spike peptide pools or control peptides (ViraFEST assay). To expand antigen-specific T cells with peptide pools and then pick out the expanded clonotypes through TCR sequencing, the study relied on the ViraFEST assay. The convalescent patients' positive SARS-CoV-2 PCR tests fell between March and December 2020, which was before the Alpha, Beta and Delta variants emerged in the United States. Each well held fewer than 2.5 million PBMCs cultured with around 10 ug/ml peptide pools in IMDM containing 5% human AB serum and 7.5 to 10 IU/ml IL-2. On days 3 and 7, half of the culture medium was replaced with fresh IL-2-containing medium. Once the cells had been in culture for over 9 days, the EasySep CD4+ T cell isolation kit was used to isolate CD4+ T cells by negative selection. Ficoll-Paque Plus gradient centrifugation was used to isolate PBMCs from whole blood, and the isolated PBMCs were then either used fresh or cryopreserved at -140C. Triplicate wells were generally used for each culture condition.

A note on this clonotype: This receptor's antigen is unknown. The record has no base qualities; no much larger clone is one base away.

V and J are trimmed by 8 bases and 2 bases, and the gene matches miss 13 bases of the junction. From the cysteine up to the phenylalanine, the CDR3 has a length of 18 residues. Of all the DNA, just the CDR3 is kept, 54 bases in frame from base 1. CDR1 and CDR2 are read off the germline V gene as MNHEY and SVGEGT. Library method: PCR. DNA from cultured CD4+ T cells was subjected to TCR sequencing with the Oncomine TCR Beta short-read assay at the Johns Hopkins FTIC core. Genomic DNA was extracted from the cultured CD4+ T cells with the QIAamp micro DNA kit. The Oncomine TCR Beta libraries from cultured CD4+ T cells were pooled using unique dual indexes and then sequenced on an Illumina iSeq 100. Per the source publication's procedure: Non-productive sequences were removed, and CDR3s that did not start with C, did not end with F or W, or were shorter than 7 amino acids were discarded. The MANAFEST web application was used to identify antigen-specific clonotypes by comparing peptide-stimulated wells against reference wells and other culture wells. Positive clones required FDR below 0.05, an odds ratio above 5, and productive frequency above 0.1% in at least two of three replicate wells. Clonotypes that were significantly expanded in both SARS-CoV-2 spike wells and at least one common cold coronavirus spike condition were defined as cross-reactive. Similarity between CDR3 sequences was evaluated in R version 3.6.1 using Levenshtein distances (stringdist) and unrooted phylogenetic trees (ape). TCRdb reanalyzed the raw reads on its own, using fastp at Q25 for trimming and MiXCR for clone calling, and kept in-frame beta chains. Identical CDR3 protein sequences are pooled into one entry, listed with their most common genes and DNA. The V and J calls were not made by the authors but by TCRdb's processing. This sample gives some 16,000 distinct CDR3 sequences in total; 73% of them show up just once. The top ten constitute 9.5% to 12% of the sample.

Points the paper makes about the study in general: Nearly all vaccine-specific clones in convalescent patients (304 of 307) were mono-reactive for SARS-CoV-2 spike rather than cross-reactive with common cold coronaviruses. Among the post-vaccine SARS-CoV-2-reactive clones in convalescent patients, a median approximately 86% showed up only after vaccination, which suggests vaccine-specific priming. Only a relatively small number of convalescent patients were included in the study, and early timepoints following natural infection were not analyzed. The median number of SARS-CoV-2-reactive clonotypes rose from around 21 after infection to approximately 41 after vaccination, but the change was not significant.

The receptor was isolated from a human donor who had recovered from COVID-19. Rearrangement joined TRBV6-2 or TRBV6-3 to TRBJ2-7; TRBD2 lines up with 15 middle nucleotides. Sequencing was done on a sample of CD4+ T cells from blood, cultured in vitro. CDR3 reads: CASGNSGLAGGQTYEQYF. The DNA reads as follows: TGTGCCAGCGGGAATTCGGGACTAGCGGGAGGCCAGACCTACGAGCAGTACTTC.